This T cell receptor (beta chain) was captured in a study of identifying expanded T cells in peripheral blood. Study conclusions and caveats: Across healthy donors, higher total template counts meant significantly greater roughly two-week count variance.

The count of this clone is one. Its specificity is not known. Some clones are missing from TCRdb's copy, which holds only in-frame ones; the method was immunoSEQ multiplex PCR. The table shows approximately 91,000 clones, with 88% occurring only once. The CDR3 is made up of 14 amino acids. V was clipped by 0 bases and J by 4 bases; unmatched bases: 3. Germline V gives CDR1 SGHRS, CDR2 YFSETQ. Sequencing used blood. The TCR was taken from a person between 18 and 75 years old in good health. V usage is TRBV5-1 and J usage is TRBJ1-1, with 7 bases aligning to TRBD1. The chain's CDR3 is CASSLGQGTTEAFF. The CDR3 DNA is TGCGCCAGCAGCTTGGGACAGGGTACCACTGAAGCTTTCTTT.